This T cell receptor beta chain was captured by sequencing in a study of blood T cells in healthy people across ages (dated by TCRdb to between 2014 and 2017). A note on the overall study: In model experiments, template switching captured about one uniquely barcoded TCR beta cDNA molecule for every two T cells. To track age-related changes in TCR beta repertoire diversity, the study relied on deep sequencing normalized with unique cDNA molecular identifiers. The donors were split into four age groups: young (average 16 years), middle-aged (about 40), aged (62) and long-lived (about 74). To avoid experimental bias, donors of different ages were randomly spread across the sequencing lanes. For two donors (one aged 18 to 29 and one aged 80 or older), the study analyzed two additional independent replicas of 1 million unique cDNA reads from the same blood draw. The study at large found these results: A strong correlation was found between observed TCR beta diversity and the percentage of naive T cells measured by flow cytometry. Compared with the aged group, more naive CD4+ T cells, fewer expanded clones and increased TCR diversity were shown by the long-lived group, suggesting age selection. As age increased, observed TCR beta diversity per million T cells dropped in a roughly linear way, and a significant reduction was already evident by age about 40. Because the CMV infection status of the donors was unknown, age-related changes in expanded clonotypes may potentially have been confounded. Estimates of total diversity based on one million sequenced T cells were considered lower bounds and underestimates. Because profiling used bulk unsorted PBMCs, naive and antigen-experienced compartments could not be compared conclusively.

Library creation used 5' RACE. The data were produced on an Illumina HiSeq 2500. The second PCR ran for roughly 7 to 12 cycles and used a J-beta primer mix along with a sample-barcoded 5' primer. A template-switch 5' adaptor carrying 12 random nucleotides introduced a unique molecular identifier onto each TCR beta cDNA molecule. Each sample yielded at least 3 million CDR3-containing paired-end reads. First-strand cDNA was synthesized from all RNA with the Mint cDNA synthesis kit, primed by a TRBC-specific oligonucleotide. After uracil-DNA glycosylase treatment, a first 18-cycle PCR used universal primers M1SS and BC2_uni_R on all cDNA. Per the original workflow: Normalization of each sample was performed by random selection of 1 million high-quality reads, each carrying a distinct molecular identifier. Instead of being binned into consensus sequences, reads with shared molecular identifiers were discarded. MiTCR, run with a Q25 quality threshold and the strictest error-elimination algorithm, handled CDR3 identification, clonotype clustering and error correction. A nonparametric unseen species model with Euler transformation was used to estimate lower-bound total TCR beta diversity. TCRdb reanalyzed the raw reads on its own, using fastp at Q25 for trimming and MiXCR for clone calling, and kept in-frame beta chains. Identical CDR3 proteins give one entry, which carries the most common genes and DNA. These V and J calls originate from TCRdb's pipeline instead of the authors' own analysis. The sample table holds roughly 800,000 distinct CDR3 sequences, of which over 45% were seen once. Around 20% of the sample belongs to the ten largest clones.

A note on this clonotype: Its antigen has not been determined. No base quality information exists; no much larger clone differs at one position.

Systemically healthy Caucasian individuals from Russia, 39 in total and aged roughly 6 to 100 years, were included as donors. Ten milliliters of peripheral blood were drawn from each donor into EDTA-treated Vacutainer tubes. PBMCs were isolated by Ficoll-Paque density-gradient centrifugation, with at least 6 million obtained per sample. Total RNA was extracted from PBMCs with Trizol reagent, with at least 6 micrograms obtained per sample. Naive CD45RAhigh/CD27high T cell percentages were measured by flow cytometry on a PBMC aliquot from every donor. The CDR3 runs 12 amino acids, cysteine and phenylalanine included. Only CDR3 DNA is held: 36 bases, read in frame from base 1. Based on the germline V gene, the CDR1 and CDR2 sequences are MDHEN and SYDVKM. V and J lose 7 bases and 5 bases, and a span of 12 bases separates them.

The TCR was taken from a man aged 25 to 40 in good health. The sequenced sample was blood. The chain couples TRBV28 to TRBJ2-7, with a weak D call of TRBD1 (7 bases match). The DNA reads TGTGCCAGCACCGACAGGGAGGACGAGCAGTACTTC. Its protein reads: CASTDREDEQYF.